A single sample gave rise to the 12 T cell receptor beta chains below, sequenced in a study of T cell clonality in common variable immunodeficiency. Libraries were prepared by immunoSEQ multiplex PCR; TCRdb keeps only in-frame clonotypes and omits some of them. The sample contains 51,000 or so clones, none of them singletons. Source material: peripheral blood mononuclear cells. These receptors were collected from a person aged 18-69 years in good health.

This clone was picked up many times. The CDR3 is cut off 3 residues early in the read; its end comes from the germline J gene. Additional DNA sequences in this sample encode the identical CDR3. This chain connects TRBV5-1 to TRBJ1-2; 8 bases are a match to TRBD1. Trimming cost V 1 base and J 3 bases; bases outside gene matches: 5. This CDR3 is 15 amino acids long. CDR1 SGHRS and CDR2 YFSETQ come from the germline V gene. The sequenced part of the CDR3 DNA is TGCGCCAGCAGCTTGCCAACGACAGGGGACTATGGC. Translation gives CASSLPTTGDYG. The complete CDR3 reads CASSLPTTGDYGYTF.

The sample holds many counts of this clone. CDR3: CASSFRDTMNTEAFF. CDR3 DNA, as far as it was read: TGCGCCAGCAGCTTCCGGGACACCATGAACACTGAA. The chain recombines TRBV5-1 with TRBJ1-1, with a tentative D call TRBD1 (6 bases). The DNA ends 3 residues before the CDR3 does, and the rest of the CDR3 is filled in from the germline J gene. V lost 2 bases and J 0 bases, leaving 11 bases between the germline ends. This CDR3 has 15 residues. In germline, CDR1 is SGHRS, CDR2 YFSETQ. The full variable domain, with the rest looked up from reference TRBV5-1 and TRBJ1-1, is KAGVTQTPRYLIKTRGQQVTLSCSPISGHRSVSWYQQTPGQGLQFLFEYFSETQRNKGNFPGRFSGRQFSNSRSEMNVSTLELGDSALYLCASSFRDTMNTEAFFGQGTRLTVV.

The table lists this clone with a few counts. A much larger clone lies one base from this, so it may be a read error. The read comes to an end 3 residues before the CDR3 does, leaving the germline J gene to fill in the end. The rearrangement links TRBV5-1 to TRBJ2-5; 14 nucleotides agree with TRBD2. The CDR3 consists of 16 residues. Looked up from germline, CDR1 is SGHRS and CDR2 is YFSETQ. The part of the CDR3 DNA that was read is TGCGCCAGCAGTTCGACCGGGACTAGCGGGAGAGATACC. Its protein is CASSSTGTSGRDT. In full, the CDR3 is CASSSTGTSGRDTQYF. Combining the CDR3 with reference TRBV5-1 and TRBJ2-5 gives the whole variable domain KAGVTQTPRYLIKTRGQQVTLSCSPISGHRSVSWYQQTPGQGLQFLFEYFSETQRNKGNFPGRFSGRQFSNSRSEMNVSTLELGDSALYLCASSSTGTSGRDTQYFGPGTRLLVL.

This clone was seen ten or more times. Incomplete CDR3 DNA: TGTGCCAGTAGTTCGGGGGACTACTCCTACGAG. Protein sequence: CASSSGDYSYE. The entire CDR3 protein reads CASSSGDYSYEQYF. The chain joins TRBV19 to TRBJ2-7, with TRBD2 identical over 7 bases. The read falls 3 residues short of the CDR3 end, and the missing part is taken from the germline J gene. The CDR3 runs 14 residues. CDR1 and CDR2 (germline): LNHDA, SQIVND (reference sequence). With V trimmed by 5 bases and J by 0 bases, 4 bases remained unmatched.

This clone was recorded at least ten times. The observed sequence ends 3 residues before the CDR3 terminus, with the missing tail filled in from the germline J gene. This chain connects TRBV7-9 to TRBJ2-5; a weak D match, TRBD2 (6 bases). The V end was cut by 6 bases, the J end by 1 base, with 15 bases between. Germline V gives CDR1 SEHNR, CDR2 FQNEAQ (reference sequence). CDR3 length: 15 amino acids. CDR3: CASSTPRGTQETQYF. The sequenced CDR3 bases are TGTGCCAGCAGTACGCCCCGGGGGACCCAAGAGACC.

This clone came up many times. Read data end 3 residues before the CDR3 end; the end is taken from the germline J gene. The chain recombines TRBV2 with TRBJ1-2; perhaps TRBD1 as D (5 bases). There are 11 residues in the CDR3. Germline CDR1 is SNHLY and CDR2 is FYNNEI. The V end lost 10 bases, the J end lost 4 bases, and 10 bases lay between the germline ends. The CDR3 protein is CAIQTVYGYTF. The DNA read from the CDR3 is TGTGCCATACAGACAGTCTATGGC.

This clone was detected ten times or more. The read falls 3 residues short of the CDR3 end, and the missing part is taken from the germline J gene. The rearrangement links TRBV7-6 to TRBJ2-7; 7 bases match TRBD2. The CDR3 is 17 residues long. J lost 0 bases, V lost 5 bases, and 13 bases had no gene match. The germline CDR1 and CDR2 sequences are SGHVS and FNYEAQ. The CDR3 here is CASSALPLAANSYEQYF. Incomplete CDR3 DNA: TGTGCCAGCAGCGCCCTTCCCCTAGCGGCCAACTCCTACGAG.

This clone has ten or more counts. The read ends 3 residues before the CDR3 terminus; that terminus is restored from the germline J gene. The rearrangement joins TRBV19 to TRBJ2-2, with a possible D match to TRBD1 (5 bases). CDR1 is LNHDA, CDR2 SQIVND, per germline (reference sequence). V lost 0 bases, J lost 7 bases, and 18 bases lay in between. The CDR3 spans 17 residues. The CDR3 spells CASSIEFASGSDGELFF. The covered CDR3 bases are TGTGCCAGTAGTATAGAGTTTGCCTCAGGGTCGGACGGGGAG.

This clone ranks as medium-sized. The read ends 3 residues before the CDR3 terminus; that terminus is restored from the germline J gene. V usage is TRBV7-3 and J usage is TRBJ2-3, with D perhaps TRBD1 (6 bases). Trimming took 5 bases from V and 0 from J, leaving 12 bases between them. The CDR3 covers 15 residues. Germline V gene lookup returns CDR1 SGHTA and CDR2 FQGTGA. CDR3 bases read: TGTGCCAGCAGCGCGGACAGCCTAAGCACAGATACG. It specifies CASSADSLSTDT. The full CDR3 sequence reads CASSADSLSTDTQYF.

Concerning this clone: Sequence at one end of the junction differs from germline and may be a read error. The CDR3 DNA, read in part, is TGTGCTAGCAGCGCGGGACTCAGGGCACGA. It codes for CASSAGLRAR. The full-length CDR3 reads as CASSAGLRARAFF. The chain has TRBV7-7 and TRBJ1-1; D possibly corresponds to TRBD1 (5 bases). The read falls 3 residues short of the CDR3 end, and the missing part is taken from the germline J gene. This CDR3 contains 13 residues. Germline lookup yields CDR1 SSHAT and CDR2 FNYEAQ (reference sequence).

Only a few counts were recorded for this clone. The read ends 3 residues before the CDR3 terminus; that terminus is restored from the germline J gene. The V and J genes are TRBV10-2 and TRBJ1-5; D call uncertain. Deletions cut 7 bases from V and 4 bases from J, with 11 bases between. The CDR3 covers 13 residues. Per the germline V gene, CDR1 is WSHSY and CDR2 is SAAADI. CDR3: CASMRQENQPQHF. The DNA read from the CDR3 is TGCGCCAGCATGAGGCAGGAGAATCAGCCC.

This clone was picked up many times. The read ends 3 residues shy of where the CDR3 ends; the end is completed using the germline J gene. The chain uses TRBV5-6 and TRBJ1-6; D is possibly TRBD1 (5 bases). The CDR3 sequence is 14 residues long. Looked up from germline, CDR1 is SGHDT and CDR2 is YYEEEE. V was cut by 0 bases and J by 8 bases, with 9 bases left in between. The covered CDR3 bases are TGTGCCAGCAGCTTGGATAGGGGATATTCACCC. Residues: CASSLDRGYSP. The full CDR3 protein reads CASSLDRGYSPLHF.